What follows are 2 T cell receptor beta chains derived from one specimen sequenced in a study of T cell changes during pregnancy in multiple sclerosis. The repertoire was sequenced with immunoSEQ multiplex PCR; TCRdb's copy has only in-frame clones and lacks some. This sample has 34,000 or so clones, with roughly 90% found just once. The sequences come from CD8+ T cells from peripheral blood mononuclear cells, collected after pregnancy. Receptors originate from a female donor with multiple sclerosis, enrolled in a pregnancy study.

The V and J genes are TRBV7-9 and TRBJ2-7; TRBD1 is a possible D gene (6 bases). CDR1 is SEHNR and CDR2 is FQNEAQ in the germline V gene (reference sequence). Trimming took off 5 bases at V and 0 bases at J, with 14 bases between the two ends. This CDR3 contains 15 residues. DNA of the CDR3: TGTGCCAGCAGCCAAGACAGGTCGAGCTCCTACGAGCAGTACTTC. It specifies CASSQDRSSSYEQYF.

The table lists this clone with a count of one. This chain joins TRBV7-9 and TRBJ2-7; D perhaps matches TRBD1 (6 bases). Germline V gene data show CDR1 as SEHNR and CDR2 as FQNEAQ (reference sequence). The CDR3 is made up of 17 amino acids. The V gene lost 5 bases and the J gene lost 0 bases, with 20 bases spanning the gap. CDR3 protein: CASSQFPDRASSYEQYF. The CDR3 coding sequence is TGTGCCAGCAGCCAGTTCCCGGACAGAGCTAGCTCCTACGAGCAGTACTTC.